This TCR beta chain was captured in a study of shared clonotypes between healthy human individuals (dated by TCRdb to the early 2020s). Concerning the study at large: The cohort included three men and two women between 18 and 49 years of age. Per donor, three plates each were used for CD4 naive and CD4 memory, two for CD8 naive, and one for CD8 memory. To estimate repertoire size and how much clonotypes are shared between individuals, the study performed deep sequencing of blood TCR repertoires from roughly five healthy adults. To increase sequencing depth and limit assay-specific biases, TCR repertoire library preparation and sequencing were carried out by different laboratories using diverse techniques. Per donor, leukapheresis produced somewhere between about 0.9 and 10 billion PBMCs. The paper's findings and limits, for the study overall: Clonotypes shared by all four sorted-subset donors showed higher generation probabilities than non-shared clonotypes. Naive subsets generally had larger estimated clonotype richness than memory subsets did. Sampling was restricted to blood, and TCR repertoires in tissues likely differ from the TCR repertoires found in blood. When a handful of donors were compared, the shared fraction of clonotypes was about 5.2% for naive CD4, approximately 3.3% for naive CD8, more than 2% for memory CD4, and 0.35% to 0.4% for memory CD8. Rarefaction of sorted-subset datasets indicated incomplete sequencing despite the large sequencing depth. The genetic and exposure-history diversity represented was limited by the small number of donors. Pairwise subsampling indicated that sequencing depth was expected to affect the degree of clonotype sharing among donors.

CD8 naive samples were obtained by positive selection for CCR7 among CD45RO-negative cells, yielding a CD45RA+CCR7+ population from which TemRA cells were excluded. The donors were healthy, HIV-negative adults with no recently reported acute infections or vaccinations. Every donor was a Caucasian adult residing in Nashville, Tennessee, USA. After blood collection by leukapheresis, PBMCs were isolated using Ficoll-Histopaque density gradient centrifugation and then cryopreserved in the vapor phase of liquid nitrogen. Analytical flow cytometry was used to check the purity and quantity of every magnetically sorted T cell population. Each sorted fraction had its genomic DNA isolated and then quantified by UV absorbance on a Nanodrop 2000c. Using the deep immunoSEQ assay, TCR CDR3 regions were amplified from genomic DNA by multiplex PCR. Extracted genomic DNA from each cell subset was distributed evenly across all wells of several immunoSEQ 96-well plates, and each plate was treated as a replicate. For sorted subsets, 200 to 250 ng genomic DNA, equal to 25,000 to 35,000 T cell genomes, was loaded into each replicate PCR. The purified libraries were quantified using a Qubit 3.0 fluorometer, sized with a Bioanalyzer 2100, and then quantified again using the KAPA Library Quantification kit. A separate single-read 150-cycle Illumina NextSeq 550 flow cell was used to sequence each immunoSEQ 96-well plate. As for how the authors treated the data: The immunoSEQ output contained only junctional sequences without quality scores, so filtering could not match that applied to full-length reads. To assign V/J genes and CDR3, sequences were annotated using PyIR, a Python wrapper for IgBLAST v1.9, with IMGT germline references. Reads were removed for weak V/J assignments (E-value above 1e-6), missing CDR3, stop codons, out-of-frame junctions, or ambiguous translated residues. V3J clonotypes were defined by identical inferred V gene, J gene, and CDR3 amino acid sequence. The percentage overlap between two repertoires was calculated by dividing the number of shared unique clonotypes by the size of the smaller repertoire. Three approaches were used to assess repertoire richness: RTK rarefaction, the Chao1 estimator, and Recon v2.1 estimates of unobserved clonotypes. Generation probabilities were computed with OLGA for all TCRbeta clonotypes obtained by the gDNA method from several donors. The source is immuneACCESS, and TCRdb retained only in-frame sequences with V and J called. Part of the clones is not carried over; for the studies checked, unresolved V genes explain less than half of this, and the remainder is unexplained. V, J and clone size derive from that table, while D and trimming were established from the DNA sequence. The sample table holds about 2,200,000 clones, of which 85% to 95% were seen once. More than 1.5% of the sample goes to the ten largest clones.

With regard to this clone: What antigen it recognizes has not been identified. The input lacks base qualities; no much larger clone sits a single base away. The sample holds other DNA sequences that translate to the same CDR3.

From V the trimming removes 5 bases and from J it removes 2 bases, while the gene matches leave 4 bases of the junction unaccounted for. The germline V gene gives CDR1 as SGHAT and CDR2 as FQNNGV. Counted from cysteine to phenylalanine, this CDR3 has 15 amino acids. The retained sequence is limited to the CDR3, 45 bases, with the frame set at the first base. The specimen sequenced was naive CD8+ T cells from PBMCs. Reading the label with the study, this specimen's cell subset or site is: CD45RA+CCR7+. Rearrangement joined TRBV11-2 to TRBJ2-1; TRBD2 lines up with 9 middle nucleotides. The sequence was obtained from a man younger than 35 in good health. Some clones in this sample may be carry-over from other donors' samples. The DNA sequence reads TGTGCCAGCAGCCCTGGGACTAGCCCCTACAATGAGCAGTTCTTC. This codes for CASSPGTSPYNEQFF.